This T cell receptor beta chain was found in a study of T cells in Graves' hyperthyroidism and ophthalmopathy. Study-wide results and caveats: Using 13 V-J features, a model discriminated ophthalmopathy from stable hyperthyroidism. In the blood, most expanded thyroid clonotypes above 0.001 appeared as well.

J gave up 0 bases and V 5 bases, and 4 bases lay outside the gene matches. Germline values: CDR1 SGHNT, CDR2 YENEEA. CDR3 size: 16 residues. Fresh peripheral blood, about 9.3 ml, yielded the PBMCs. TCR beta CDR3 regions were amplified from RNA. Primed by the HTBI set, a first-round RT-PCR was run on the TCR CDR3. TCRdb redid the calling of the multiplex PCR reads with MiXCR, one entry per CDR3 protein. The data contain over 400,000 distinct CDR3 sequences, roughly 15% of them seen just once; the ten biggest clones take up about 13%. At least ten counts were recorded for this clonotype. What it recognizes is unknown.

Sequencing was done on a sample of blood. The rearrangement uses TRBV11-3 and TRBJ1-3; 10 bases map to TRBD1. This receptor was taken from a man between 18 and 35 years old with Graves' ophthalmopathy. CDR3 in DNA: TGTGCCAGCAGCGCGGGACAGGGGCGCTCTGGAAACACCATATATTTT. Translating it yields CASSAGQGRSGNTIYF. Full variable domain (missing parts from reference TRBV11-3 and TRBJ1-3): EAGVVQSPRYKIIEKKQPVAFWCNPISGHNTLYWYLQNLGQGPELLIRYENEEAVDDSQLPKDRFSAERLKGVDSTLKIQPAELGDSAVYLCASSAGQGRSGNTIYFGEGSWLTVV.